This T cell receptor (beta chain) was documented in a study of patients and donors after allogeneic stem cell transplantation. In its sample, this clonotype was seen many times. TCRdb recomputed calls from the RT-PCR reads with MiXCR, one row per CDR3 protein. The data show hundreds of thousands of distinct CDR3 sequences, with 11% to 15% seen just once and about 9.9% held by the top ten. The V gene's germline CDR1 is SGHRS and CDR2 YFSETQ. The length of the CDR3 is 13 residues. The V and J ends lost 7 bases and 0 bases respectively, with 10 bases between them. This receptor was obtained from a human donor who was either an allogeneic HSCT recipient or a stem cell or donor lymphocyte infusion donor (not recorded which). It is not recorded whose cells these are; they may come from a transplant donor. The source material was blood, either unsorted or a sorted T cell fraction (not recorded which). The rearrangement joins TRBV5-1 to TRBJ1-1; D gene unclear. CDR3 residues: CASGRNMNTEAFF. The CDR3 bases are TGCGCCAGCGGGCGGAACATGAACACTGAAGCTTTCTTT. Full variable domain (rest looked up from reference TRBV5-1 and TRBJ1-1): KAGVTQTPRYLIKTRGQQVTLSCSPISGHRSVSWYQQTPGQGLQFLFEYFSETQRNKGNFPGRFSGRQFSNSRSEMNVSTLELGDSALYLCASGRNMNTEAFFGQGTRLTVV.